The clone carrying this T cell receptor (beta chain) showed up just once. These data are taken from a study of blood T cell repertoires in COVID-19. About the study: Acute-phase and convalescent COVID-19 samples originated in the United States, Italy and Spain. PBMCs, B-cell-depleted T cells, or T cells provided the cDNA or gDNA that made up the material.

TCRdb keeps only in-frame clones here, not all; method: immunoSEQ multiplex PCR. The top ten hold about 18% of the sample, which has 100,000 or so clones, about 89% seen once. The TCR originated in a human donor with acute or convalescent COVID-19. The donor label of this sample is uncertain. The sequencing sample was made of peripheral blood.

The DNA for the CDR3 is TGTGCCAGCAGCTTACACAGGGACCTAGGTTCACCCCTCCACTTT. Translating it yields CASSLHRDLGSPLHF. This chain connects TRBV7-8 to TRBJ1-6; D may be TRBD1 (6 bases). Germline-derived CDR1 and CDR2 are SGHVS and FQNEAQ. The ends were cut back, 2 bases at V and 9 bases at J, with 14 bases in the middle. CDR3 length: 15 residues.